These 24 T cell receptor beta chains were sequenced from one sample in a study of shared clonotypes between healthy human individuals. Clones were read by immunoSEQ multiplex PCR, and TCRdb kept only the in-frame ones, dropping some. Of roughly 2.6 million clones listed, just over 90% were seen once; the top ten hold about 0.13%. Specimen: naive CD4+ T cells sorted from blood. Specified subset: CD45RA+ positively selected. The receptors were gathered from a man in his late teens or twenties in good health.

This chain uses TRBV5-1 with TRBJ2-7; 9 bases are a match to TRBD2. The CDR3 sequence is 15 residues long. Germline V gives CDR1 SGHRS, CDR2 YFSETQ. With V trimmed by 3 bases and J by 6 bases, 10 bases remained unmatched. The CDR3 DNA sequence: TGCGCCAGCAGCTCTTTTAGCGGGAGTGCCCGCGAGCAGTACTTC. It encodes CASSSFSGSAREQYF.

V is TRBV9 and J is TRBJ1-4; tentative D call: TRBD1 (5 bases). CDR3 size: 16 residues. Germline CDR1 is SGDLS and CDR2 is YYNGEE. The ends were cut back, 2 bases at V and 3 bases at J, with 14 bases in the middle. The CDR3 reads CASSVSIRGANEKLFF. DNA for the CDR3: TGTGCCAGCAGCGTCTCCATTCGGGGGGCTAATGAAAAACTGTTTTTT.

The rearrangement uses TRBV28 and TRBJ1-2; possible D gene TRBD1, 6 bases. V lost 6 bases and J 4 bases, leaving 9 bases between the germline ends. CDR1 and CDR2 from the germline V gene are MDHEN and SYDVKM. The CDR3 contains 12 residues. The CDR3 is CASRGGGYGYTF. The CDR3 DNA reads as TGTGCCAGCAGGGGAGGGGGCTATGGCTACACCTTC.

V gene TRBV10-3 combines with J gene TRBJ1-3; D remains ambiguous. V was trimmed by 3 bases and J by 4 bases, leaving 7 bases between them. The CDR3 has 13 amino acids. Germline V gene sequence: CDR1 ENHRY, CDR2 SYGVKD. The CDR3 nucleotides read TGTGCCATCAGTGATGTGGTAGGAAACACCATATATTTT. Translation gives CAISDVVGNTIYF.

This chain joins TRBV11-2 and TRBJ2-5; 10 bases line up with TRBD2. CDR3 length: 15 amino acids. CDR1 and CDR2 from the germline V gene are SGHAT and FQNNGV. Losses at the gene ends were 5 bases for V and 5 bases for J; bases not matched to a gene: 8. In nucleotides, the CDR3 is TGTGCCAGCAGCCCAGCGGGGGGGCCCGGTGAGACCCAGTACTTC. Translated, it gives CASSPAGGPGETQYF.

This clone is a singleton in its sample. The chain combines TRBV5-1 with TRBJ2-3; 9 nucleotides agree with TRBD2. This CDR3 contains 15 residues. V gave up 4 bases and J gave up 4 bases; unmatched junction bases: 7. Germline V gene sequence: CDR1 SGHRS, CDR2 YFSETQ. Written as DNA, the CDR3 is TGCGCCAGCAGCGTTAGCGGGAGTGGCGCAGATACGCAGTATTTT. Residues: CASSVSGSGADTQYF. The whole variable domain, remainder taken from reference TRBV5-1 and TRBJ2-3, is KAGVTQTPRYLIKTRGQQVTLSCSPISGHRSVSWYQQTPGQGLQFLFEYFSETQRNKGNFPGRFSGRQFSNSRSEMNVSTLELGDSALYLCASSVSGSGADTQYFGPGTRLTVL.

The chain has TRBV7-2 and TRBJ2-5, with 7 positions matching TRBD1. V dropped 0 bases and J dropped 5; count of bases not matched to a gene: 3. CDR3 size: 14 residues. CDR1 and CDR2 from the germline V gene are SGHTA and FQGNSA. The chain's CDR3 is CASSLAGGAETQYF. In DNA, the CDR3 is TGTGCCAGCAGCTTAGCAGGGGGCGCGGAGACCCAGTACTTC.

This chain uses TRBV10-1 with TRBJ2-2; unclear D gene. Germline V gene sequence: CDR1 WNHNN, CDR2 SYGVQD (reference sequence). The CDR3 sequence is 13 residues long. V gave up 8 bases and J gave up 0 bases, with 7 bases separating them. The CDR3 here is CASALANTGELFF. The CDR3 DNA follows: TGCGCCAGCGCGCTAGCGAACACCGGGGAGCTGTTTTTT.

The chain links TRBV29-1 to TRBJ1-2; D might be TRBD1 (5 bases). CDR1 and CDR2 from the germline V gene are SQVTM and ANQGSEA. Trimming left V 2 bases short and J 8 bases short, with 9 bases between. CDR3 size: 11 residues. CDR3 in amino acids: CSVEQGGGYTF. DNA of the CDR3: TGCAGCGTTGAACAGGGTGGCGGCTACACCTTC.

The chain couples TRBV7-9 to TRBJ1-4; D not resolved. V was shortened by 5 bases and J by 1 base, with 11 bases between the two germline ends. The CDR3 sequence is 15 residues long. Germline-derived CDR1 and CDR2 are SEHNR and FQNEAQ (reference sequence). CDR3 protein: CASSPGSVTNEKLFF. The CDR3 coding sequence is TGTGCCAGCAGCCCTGGGTCTGTAACTAATGAAAAACTGTTTTTT.

The chain has TRBV5-1 and TRBJ1-2; no firm D call. CDR3 length: 18 residues. In germline, CDR1 is SGHRS, CDR2 YFSETQ. V dropped 1 base and J dropped 0 bases, with 19 bases sitting between them. This CDR3 reads CASSLSATMTPANYGYTF. The CDR3 DNA sequence: TGCGCCAGCAGCTTGAGTGCGACCATGACCCCCGCTAACTATGGCTACACCTTC.

The CDR3 DNA reads as TGTGCCAGCAGTCCGTTAGGGAGTAATGAAAAACTGTTTTTT. Translated: CASSPLGSNEKLFF. J is TRBJ1-4 and V is TRBV28, with D hard to call. This CDR3 has 14 residues. In germline, CDR1 is MDHEN, CDR2 SYDVKM. The V end lost 5 bases, the J end lost 4 bases, and 11 bases lay between the germline ends.

The V gene is TRBV6-1, the J gene TRBJ2-7; TRBD1 aligns across 8 bases. Per germline, CDR1 MNHNS and CDR2 SASEGT. This CDR3 is 12 amino acids long. Losses at the gene ends were 10 bases for V and 6 bases for J; bases not matched to a gene: 8. As DNA, the CDR3 is TGTGCCATCGACAGGGGCTGGGGCGAGCAGTACTTC. Protein sequence: CAIDRGWGEQYF.

This clone showed up just once. This sequence joins TRBV6-5 and TRBJ2-5; maybe TRBD2 (7 bases). The V end lost 5 bases, the J end lost 2 bases, and 9 bases lay between the germline ends. From germline, CDR1 is MNHEY and CDR2 SVGAGI. This CDR3 comprises 13 residues. The CDR3 DNA follows: TGTGCCAGCAGTGAGGGGGGGCAAGAGACCCAGTACTTC. Its protein product is CASSEGGQETQYF.

The chain combines TRBV4-1 with TRBJ1-1; weak D call: TRBD1 (5 bases). V lost 0 bases and J lost 0, with 11 bases in between. The CDR3 is made up of 16 amino acids. CDR1 MGHRA and CDR2 YSYEKL come from the germline V gene. The DNA for the CDR3 is TGCGCCAGCAGCCAAGAAACCCCGGGGGTGAACACTGAAGCTTTCTTT. Protein product: CASSQETPGVNTEAFF.

The count of this clone is one. The chain couples TRBV6-6 to TRBJ1-3; D uncertain. V was shortened by 0 bases and J by 0 bases, with 6 bases between the two germline ends. Germline CDR1 and CDR2: MNHNY and SVGAGI (reference sequence). There are 15 residues in the CDR3. DNA of the CDR3: TGTGCCAGCAGTTACTCGGGCTTCTCTGGAAACACCATATATTTT. Protein: CASSYSGFSGNTIYF.

The chain is built from TRBV6-5 and TRBJ1-6, with 11 nucleotides matching TRBD1. Trimming at V came to 6 bases and at J to 10 bases, leaving 5 bases not matched to a gene. The germline V gene encodes CDR1 MNHEY and CDR2 SVGAGI. CDR3 length: 14 residues. The DNA for the CDR3 is TGTGCCAGCAGGGACAGGGGGCAGCGGTCACCCCTCCACTTT. Its translation is CASRDRGQRSPLHF.

This chain links TRBV7-9 with TRBJ2-5; D may match TRBD1 or TRBD2 (6 bases each). V gave up 2 bases and J gave up 5 bases, with 12 bases separating them. Germline V gene sequence: CDR1 SEHNR, CDR2 FQNEAQ (reference sequence). The CDR3 is made up of 14 amino acids. CDR3 nucleotide sequence: TGTGCCAGCAGCTTAACAGGAGGGGGTGAGACCCAGTACTTC. Translating it yields CASSLTGGGETQYF. The variable domain in full, completed from reference TRBV7-9 and TRBJ2-5, reads DTGVSQNPRHKITKRGQNVTFRCDPISEHNRLYWYRQTLGQGPEFLTYFQNEAQLEKSRLLSDRFSAERPKGSFSTLEIQRTEQGDSAMYLCASSLTGGGETQYFGPGTRLLVL.

CDR3 DNA sequence: TGTGCCAGCAGCTCTCGCACCTACGAGCAGTACTTC. It is translated as CASSSRTYEQYF. The V gene is TRBV7-2, the J gene TRBJ2-7; D remains ambiguous. Germline loops: CDR1 SGHTA, CDR2 FQGNSA. V shed 4 bases and J shed 2 bases, with 6 bases lying between them. This CDR3 comprises 12 residues.

This clone was picked up one time. The identical CDR3 is also encoded by other nucleotide sequences in the sample. The chain uses TRBV5-1 and TRBJ1-2; TRBD1 matches at 9 bases. With V trimmed by 4 bases and J by 4 bases, 2 bases remained unmatched. From germline, CDR1 is SGHRS and CDR2 YFSETQ. The CDR3 is made up of 13 amino acids. CDR3 sequence: CASSGGQGYGYTF. The CDR3 coding sequence is TGCGCCAGCAGCGGGGGACAGGGCTATGGCTACACCTTC.

The chain joins TRBV21-1 to TRBJ2-5; the D call in the table, TRBD2, was not verified against the DNA. TRBV21-1 is recorded as a pseudogene. This CDR3 has 14 residues. CDR3 residues: CASSKGGIQETQYF. CDR3 nucleotides: TGTGCCAGCAGCAAAGGCGGTATTCAAGAGACCCAGTACTTC.

The chain recombines TRBV10-3 with TRBJ2-3; D unclear. The CDR3 spans 14 residues. V was pared by 3 bases and J by 2 bases, with 9 bases between. Germline-derived CDR1 and CDR2 are ENHRY and SYGVKD. The CDR3 spells CAISEDLYTDTQYF. DNA of the CDR3: TGTGCCATCAGTGAAGACCTCTACACAGATACGCAGTATTTT.

Concerning this clone: The junction shows a germline mismatch at one end, possibly a read error. Other DNA sequences of this sample code for an identical CDR3. The V gene is TRBV4-3, the J gene TRBJ2-7, with TRBD2 identical over 7 bases. Germline V gives CDR1 LGHNA, CDR2 YSLEER. This CDR3 contains 16 residues. CDR3 residues: CASSQARTRDSYEQYF. CDR3 DNA sequence: TGCGCCAGCAGCCAAGCCCGGACTAGGGACTCCTACGAGCAGTACTTT.

Here the CDR3 reads CASGVTSGSSYNEQFF. In nucleotides, the CDR3 is TGTGCCAGCGGTGTTACTAGCGGTAGCTCCTACAATGAGCAGTTCTTC. The chain links TRBV6-1 to TRBJ2-1, with 8 bases that match TRBD2. From germline, CDR1 is MNHNS and CDR2 SASEGT. The trim removed 8 bases at V and 0 bases at J, leaving 9 bases unmatched. CDR3 length: 16 amino acids.